This TCR beta chain was identified in a study of cytomegalovirus exposure and HLA in healthy donors. Across the study: Of all 400 or so donors who were genotyped, 75% to 90% belonged to the Caucasian-associated ancestry cluster. Whole-study findings and limits: Some V segments could not be told apart, so they were left out, TRBV6-2 and TRBV6-3 among them.

Only one count was recorded for this clone. Its antigen is not identified. CDR1 and CDR2 from the germline V gene are MNHNS and SASEGT. V was pared by 7 bases and J by 8 bases, with 8 bases of the junction left unmatched. The CDR3 totals 14 residues. PCR involved 60 Vbeta and 13 Jbeta primers. Generated by immunoSEQ multiplex PCR, the TCRdb table keeps only in-frame clones and is missing some. This sample has about 82,000 clones, with 70% to 80% found just once. This chain connects TRBV6-1 to TRBJ1-4, with 9 bases identical to TRBD1. The sequence was collected from a man aged 45-60 years in good health and CMV-seronegative. Material: PBMCs. DNA of the CDR3: TGTGCCAGCACCGTGGGACAGGGAAGCGAAAAACTGTTTTTT. It translates to CASTVGQGSEKLFF.